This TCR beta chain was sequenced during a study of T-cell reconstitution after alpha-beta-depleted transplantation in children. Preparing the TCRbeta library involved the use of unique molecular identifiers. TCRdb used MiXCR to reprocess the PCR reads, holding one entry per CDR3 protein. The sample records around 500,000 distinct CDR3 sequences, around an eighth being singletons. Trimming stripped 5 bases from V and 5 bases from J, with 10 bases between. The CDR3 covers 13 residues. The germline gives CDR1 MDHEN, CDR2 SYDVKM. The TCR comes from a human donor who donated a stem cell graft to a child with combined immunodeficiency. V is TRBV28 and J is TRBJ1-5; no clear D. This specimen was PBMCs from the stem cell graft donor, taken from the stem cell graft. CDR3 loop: CASSREADQPQHF. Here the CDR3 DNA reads TGTGCCAGCAGTAGGGAGGCCGATCAGCCCCAGCATTTT.